This T cell receptor (beta chain) was captured by sequencing in a study of cytomegalovirus exposure and HLA in healthy donors. Study-level results: It was shown in a later analysis that HLA-associated TCR beta chains were more clonally expanded than other, equally common chains.

Turning to this clone: Its antigen is still unknown.

PCR involved 60 Vbeta and 13 Jbeta primers. Assay used: immunoSEQ multiplex PCR; TCRdb lists only in-frame clones, some missing. This table holds over 200,000 clones. This CDR3 has 13 residues. V dropped 1 base and J dropped 12; count of bases not matched to a gene: 6. CDR1 is KGHSH and CDR2 is LQKENI in the germline V gene. This chain uses TRBV18 with TRBJ1-1, with TRBD1 matching 9 bases. Sequencing input: PBMCs. The TCR was taken from a woman in her 30s in good health and CMV-seropositive. CDR3 protein: CASSPRTGGETFF. The CDR3 DNA sequence: TGTGCCAGCTCACCACGAACAGGGGGCGAAACTTTCTTT.